The present entry profiles one TCR beta chain with its context. Its specificity is not known. The sample belongs to a study of cytomegalovirus exposure and HLA in healthy donors. Study-level findings and limits: Across HLA loci, a later analysis found differing TCR association rates, with DRB1 most and HLA-C fewest.

Researchers ran the PCR with 60 Vbeta and 13 Jbeta primers. TCRdb keeps only in-frame clones here, not all; method: immunoSEQ multiplex PCR. Here the sample spans 90,000 to 150,000 clones, about 78% being singletons. This TCR came from a woman between 35 and 50 years old in good health and CMV-seropositive. Sequenced: PBMCs.

The CDR3: CASSLEGLHTIYF. DNA for the CDR3: TGTGCCAGCAGCTTGGAGGGGCTACACACCATATATTTT. The V gene is TRBV5-8, the J gene TRBJ1-3; D might be TRBD1 (5 bases). This CDR3 has 13 amino acids. Germline CDR1 and CDR2: SGHTS and YDEGEE. V was pared by 0 bases and J by 8 bases, with 9 bases between.